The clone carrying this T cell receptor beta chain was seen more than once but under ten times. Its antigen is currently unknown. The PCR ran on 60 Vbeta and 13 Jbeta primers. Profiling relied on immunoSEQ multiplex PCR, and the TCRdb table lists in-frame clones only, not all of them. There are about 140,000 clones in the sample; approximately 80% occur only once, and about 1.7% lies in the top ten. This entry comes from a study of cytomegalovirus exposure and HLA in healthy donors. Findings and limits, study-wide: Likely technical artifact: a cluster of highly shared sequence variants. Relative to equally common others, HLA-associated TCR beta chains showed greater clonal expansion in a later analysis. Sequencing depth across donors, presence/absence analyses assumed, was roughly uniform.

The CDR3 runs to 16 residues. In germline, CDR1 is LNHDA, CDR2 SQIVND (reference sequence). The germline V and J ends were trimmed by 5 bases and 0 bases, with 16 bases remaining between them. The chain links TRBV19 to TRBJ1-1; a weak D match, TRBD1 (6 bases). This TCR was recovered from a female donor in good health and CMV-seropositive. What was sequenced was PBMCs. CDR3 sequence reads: CASSPLDSSMNTEAFF. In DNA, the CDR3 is TGTGCCAGTAGTCCCTTGGACAGTTCCATGAACACTGAAGCTTTCTTT.